The sequence of this T cell receptor beta chain was determined in a study of breast tumors, draining lymph nodes, adjacent tissues. Study-level results: The lymph node origin of tumor T cells was framed as consistent with a hypothesis, not demonstrated. Luminal-like breast cancer showed significantly greater tumor-nontumor repertoire similarity than basal-like breast cancer did. Compared with lymph nodes, tumors were less diverse; compared with nontumor tissue, more.

This clonotype was found many times. As yet, its antigen is unknown. Mismatch with germline at one junction end may stem from a read error. TCRdb reanalysed the multiplex PCR reads using MiXCR and keeps one entry per CDR3 protein. The sample records 130,000 or so distinct CDR3 sequences, approximately 21% being singletons. The length of the CDR3 is 13 residues. The germline gives CDR1 MNHNS, CDR2 SASEGT. Samples came from axillary lymph nodes draining the breast cancer. Sequencing was done on a sample of axillary lymph node tissue. This clonotype was sampled from a female donor with breast cancer. Some clones in this sample may be carry-over from other donors' samples. The genes are TRBV6-1 and TRBJ2-7; D gene unclear. The CDR3 protein is CASSEMAVGGWYF. The CDR3 DNA follows: TGTGCCAGTAGTGAAATGGCCGTGGGCGGCTGGTACTTC.